The rows below give T cell receptor beta chains drawn from one sample of a study of blood T cell repertoires in COVID-19. Data came from immunoSEQ multiplex PCR; TCRdb stores just in-frame clones and leaves some out. Counted here are some 89,000 clones, more than 75% occurring once; the ten biggest clones make up around 7%. The sequenced sample was peripheral blood. The origin of the receptors is a man in his 70s with acute or convalescent COVID-19. The conserved cysteine and the conserved F or W are not part of the CDR3 here. D genes are given only for firm matches.

TRBJ1-2 | - | TRBV7-6 | ASSPRDINYGYT
TRBJ2-7 | TRBD1 | TRBV18 | ASSPVTGGYEQY
TRBJ1-1 | - | TRBV29-1 | SVEGEGRDAF
TRBJ1-2 | - | TRBV19 | ASSPGGGYGYT
TRBJ2-5 | TRBD2 | TRBV2 | ASSSSGGAGKTQY
TRBJ2-7 | - | TRBV10-3 | AIRRTGSSYEQY
TRBJ2-1 | TRBD2 | TRBV19 | ASNPAGGSEQF
TRBJ2-3 | - | TRBV7-8 | ASSPSTDTQY
TRBJ1-1 | - | TRBV12-3/TRBV12-4 | ASSLISGTEAF
TRBJ1-2 | - | TRBV12-3/TRBV12-4 | ASSPSPQAGYT